This T cell receptor (beta chain) was identified in a study of T cell responses to AZD1222 COVID-19 vaccine. Assay: immunoSEQ multiplex PCR; the TCRdb copy retains only in-frame clones and omits some. The table lists around 100,000 clones, 87% of them singletons. The CDR3 length is 16 residues. V lost 0 bases to trimming and J lost 9 bases, with 19 bases between them. Germline-derived CDR1 and CDR2 are SGDLS and YYNGEE. The TCR originated in an adult in good health. This material consisted of peripheral blood, taken on day 0 of MenACWY control vaccination. V and J are TRBV9 and TRBJ2-1, with a weak D call TRBD2 (7 bases). The CDR3 sequence is CASSVGIGGEWVEQFF. The DNA for the CDR3 is TGTGCCAGCAGCGTAGGTATAGGGGGGGAGTGGGTTGAGCAGTTCTTC.